This T cell receptor (beta chain) was sequenced for a study of T cells in localized non-small cell lung cancer. Profiled with immunoSEQ multiplex PCR; TCRdb holds only in-frame clones, not every one. Of 15,000 to 20,000 clones in the sample, about 80% were seen once. The germline V gene has CDR1 KGHSH and CDR2 LQKENI. This CDR3 region has 13 residues. V lost 3 bases and J 5 bases, leaving 10 bases between the germline ends. This chain links TRBV18 with TRBJ1-2; no clear D. The sequencing used peripheral blood, collected before any cancer treatment. This receptor was obtained from a female donor aged 60 or older with stage I lung adenocarcinoma. For the CDR3, the DNA is TGTGCCAGCTCACCCCCCGGGCCGTATGGCTACACCTTC. It specifies CASSPPGPYGYTF.